Each of the 20 T cell receptor beta chains below was sequenced from the same sample in a study of identical twins. One entry per CDR3 protein, called by TCRdb with MiXCR from the 5' RACE reads. This table holds about 490,000 distinct CDR3 sequences, about 15% found once. The sample was also linked to a second study, of yellow fever vaccine responses in identical twins.

What was sequenced was CD4+ T cells sorted from blood. The receptors were gathered from a woman younger than 30 in good health.

The chain combines TRBV14 with TRBJ1-1; 8 bases agree with TRBD1. This CDR3 is 15 amino acids long. The J segment lost 5 bases and the V segment lost 3 bases, leaving 8 bases of the junction unmatched. The germline CDR1 and CDR2 sequences are SGHDN and FVKESK. CDR3 region: CASSHVQGARTEAFF. CDR3 nucleotide sequence: TGTGCCAGCAGCCACGTCCAGGGGGCGCGGACTGAAGCTTTCTTT.

This clonotype appeared many times. The chain joins TRBV5-5 to TRBJ2-1; maybe TRBD1 (6 bases). The CDR3 contains 15 residues. CDR1 and CDR2 (germline): SGHKS, YYEKEE (reference sequence). V was cut by 0 bases and J by 10 bases, with 17 bases left in between. This CDR3 is CASSLDRSGVGEQFF. CDR3 coding DNA: TGTGCCAGCAGCTTGGATAGGTCAGGGGTAGGGGAGCAGTTCTTC.

This clonotype was found a few times. This rearrangement joins TRBV14 to TRBJ2-1; unclear D gene. The germline CDR1 and CDR2 sequences are SGHDN and FVKESK. The CDR3 has 11 residues. V lost 0 bases and J 10 bases, leaving 4 bases between the germline ends. CDR3 DNA: TGTGCCAGCAGCCAAGAGGCAGAGCAGTTCTTC. As protein: CASSQEAEQFF.

The rearrangement links TRBV29-1 to TRBJ2-5; D uncertain. Looked up from germline, CDR1 is SQVTM and CDR2 is ANQGSEA. Trimming cost V 6 bases and J 2 bases, with 16 bases left between them. CDR3 length equals 14 residues. In DNA, the CDR3 is TGCAGCGTCCTTCCCCAAGGCAGGCAAGAGACCCAGTACTTC. The encoded protein is CSVLPQGRQETQYF.

This clonotype was counted at least ten times. The rearrangement joins TRBV10-3 to TRBJ2-3; D gene unclear. Germline lookup yields CDR1 ENHRY and CDR2 SYGVKD. The V end was cut by 3 bases, the J end by 5 bases, with 6 bases between. The CDR3 is 12 residues long. CDR3 coding DNA: TGTGCCATCAGTGACGGTGGAGATACGCAGTATTTT. Protein product: CAISDGGDTQYF.

In its sample, this clonotype was seen a few times. This rearrangement joins TRBV5-1 to TRBJ2-1; 8 positions agree with TRBD1. Germline CDR1 SGHRS, CDR2 YFSETQ. The CDR3 runs to 16 residues. After removal of 0 bases from V and 8 bases from J, the junction contained 10 bases not matched to a gene. The CDR3 sequence is CASSLASGGAKYEQFF. CDR3 sequence (DNA): TGCGCCAGCAGCTTGGCCTCAGGGGGCGCGAAGTATGAGCAGTTCTTC.

This clonotype was detected ten times or more. The CDR3 bases are TGCAGTGCTGGGACTAGCGGGGAGCAGTACGTC. Translating it yields CSAGTSGEQYV. The chain has TRBV20-1 and TRBJ2-7, with 12 bases matching TRBD2. Germline CDR1 reads DFQATT; CDR2 reads SNEGSKA (reference sequence). The CDR3 sequence is 11 residues long. J lost 7 bases, V lost 5 bases, and 0 bases had no gene match.

The gene calls are TRBV20-1 and TRBJ2-1; 7 bases align to TRBD1. V was pared by 0 bases and J by 0 bases, with 11 bases of the junction left unmatched. The CDR3 length is 18 residues. Germline values: CDR1 DFQATT, CDR2 SNEGSKA (reference sequence). For the CDR3, the DNA is TGCAGTGCTAGAGAACTAATAAACAGGGACAGCTCCTACAATGAGCAGTTCTTC. Protein: CSARELINRDSSYNEQFF.

The rearrangement uses TRBV6-1 and TRBJ2-2, with D perhaps matching TRBD2 (6 bases). Germline CDR1 MNHNS, CDR2 SASEGT. The CDR3 sequence is 15 residues long. V gave up 4 bases and J gave up 4 bases, with 13 bases separating them. CDR3 amino acids: CASSGLAVPTGELFF. The CDR3 bases are TGTGCCAGCAGTGGGTTAGCGGTTCCCACCGGGGAGCTGTTTTTT.

In this sample, this clonotype turned up a few times. The chain uses TRBV7-2 and TRBJ2-1, with TRBD1 identical over 9 bases. The germline CDR1 and CDR2 sequences are SGHTA and FQGNSA. This CDR3 is 18 amino acids long. The trim removed 0 bases at V and 6 bases at J, leaving 12 bases unmatched. The CDR3 protein is CASSLASSRQGGLNEQFF. The CDR3 region has the DNA TGTGCCAGCAGCTTAGCTTCGTCAAGACAGGGGGGGCTCAATGAGCAGTTCTTC. Complete variable domain (other parts from reference TRBV7-2 and TRBJ2-1): GAGVSQSPSNKVTEKGKDVELRCDPISGHTALYWYRQSLGQGLEFLIYFQGNSAPDKSGLPSDRFSAERTGGSVSTLTIQRTQQEDSAVYLCASSLASSRQGGLNEQFFGPGTRLTVL.

The rearrangement joins TRBV6-1 to TRBJ2-2, with 10 nucleotides matching TRBD1. CDR1 MNHNS and CDR2 SASEGT come from the germline V gene. The CDR3 has 17 residues. V shed 5 bases, J shed 1 base, and the junction held 7 bases outside the gene matches. The CDR3 coding sequence is TGTGCCAGCAGTCCCAGGACAGGGGGACAGAACACCGGGGAGCTGTTTTTT. It codes for CASSPRTGGQNTGELFF.

This chain connects TRBV20-1 to TRBJ1-4; D might be TRBD1 (5 bases). This CDR3 contains 14 residues. Trimming stripped 3 bases from V and 4 bases from J, with 12 bases between. Germline lookup yields CDR1 DFQATT and CDR2 SNEGSKA (reference sequence). The CDR3: CSASRRADNEKLFF. Here the CDR3 DNA reads TGCAGTGCTAGTCGCAGGGCCGATAATGAAAAACTGTTTTTT.

This clonotype has a count of ten or more. The chain couples TRBV12-3 or TRBV12-4 to TRBJ2-1, with a tentative D call TRBD2 (6 bases). V dropped 5 bases and J dropped 8 bases, with 19 bases sitting between them. This CDR3 has 15 residues. The CDR3 region has the DNA TGTGCCAGCAGTCCGCACCAGACTAGTCTGGATGAGCAGTTCTTC. It is translated as CASSPHQTSLDEQFF.

This CDR3 reads CASSNRRVADTQYF. CDR3 in DNA: TGTGCCAGTAGTAACCGACGCGTAGCAGATACGCAGTATTTT. The V call is TRBV19, the J call TRBJ2-3; D not certain. The CDR3 consists of 14 residues. V lost 4 bases, J lost 4 bases, and 12 bases lay in between. Germline V gene sequence: CDR1 LNHDA, CDR2 SQIVND (reference sequence).

The V gene is TRBV12-3 or TRBV12-4, the J gene TRBJ1-4; D gene unclear. The CDR3 totals 14 residues. V was clipped by 3 bases and J by 4 bases, with 9 bases between them. The CDR3 nucleotides read TGTGCCAGCAGTTTTCGGGCTTTTAATGAAAAACTGTTTTTT. It specifies CASSFRAFNEKLFF.

This chain uses TRBV20-1 with TRBJ2-1, with 7 bases fitting TRBD2. V shed 6 bases, J shed 3 bases, and the junction held 8 bases outside the gene matches. The CDR3 contains 14 residues. Per the germline V gene, CDR1 is DFQATT and CDR2 is SNEGSKA (reference sequence). The CDR3 is CSAPTSDLYNEQFF. The CDR3 nucleotides read TGCAGTGCCCCAACTAGCGATCTCTACAATGAGCAGTTCTTC.

This clonotype was observed a handful of times. The V and J genes are TRBV5-1 and TRBJ2-2; perhaps TRBD1 as D (6 bases). Trimming shortened V by 4 bases and J by 4 bases, and 14 bases separated the two germline ends. The CDR3 has 15 amino acids. Germline CDR1 is SGHRS and CDR2 is YFSETQ. The chain's CDR3 is CASSGLGAPTGELFF. DNA of the CDR3: TGCGCCAGCAGCGGACTGGGGGCCCCCACCGGGGAGCTGTTTTTT.

This clonotype was counted between two and nine times. The gene calls are TRBV3-1 and TRBJ2-4, with no clear D. Trimming removed 1 base at V and 2 bases at J, with 12 bases between. Germline CDR1 is LGHDT and CDR2 is YNNKEL (reference sequence). CDR3 size: 16 residues. The CDR3 DNA reads TGTGCCAGCAGCCAAGGTAGCAGAGGTTCCAAAAACATTCAGTACTTC. Translation: CASSQGSRGSKNIQYF. The entire variable domain, with the rest obtained from reference TRBV3-1 and TRBJ2-4, is as follows: DTAVSQTPKYLVTQMGNDKSIKCEQNLGHDTMYWYKQDSKKFLKIMFSYNNKELIINETVPNRFSPKSPDKAHLNLHINSLELGDSAVYFCASSQGSRGSKNIQYFGAGTRLSVL.

The V and J genes are TRBV20-1 and TRBJ2-3; D unresolved. V was trimmed by 0 bases and J by 4 bases, leaving 14 bases between them. The CDR3 totals 15 residues. Germline CDR1 is DFQATT and CDR2 is SNEGSKA (reference sequence). The CDR3 DNA is TGCAGTGCTAGAGATGCTGTAACTCTGGCAGATACGCAGTATTTT. Its protein product is CSARDAVTLADTQYF.

The chain carries TRBV13 and TRBJ1-2, with D perhaps TRBD1 (6 bases). The ends were cut back, 1 base at V and 4 bases at J, with 10 bases in the middle. The CDR3 covers 14 residues. Germline V gives CDR1 PRHDT, CDR2 FYEKMQ (reference sequence). CDR3 DNA sequence: TGTGCCAGCAGCTTAGTATCGGGGGCCTATGGCTACACCTTC. Protein product: CASSLVSGAYGYTF.